One sample yielded the 12 T cell receptor beta chains listed below, sequenced in a study of CD8+ T cells in alopecia areata. cDNA reverse transcribed from extracted RNA served as the sequencing template. Generated by immunoSEQ multiplex PCR, the TCRdb table keeps only in-frame clones and is missing some. Here the sample spans about 200,000 clones, about 56% being singletons. The source material was CD8+ T cells sorted from blood. Receptors were obtained from a human donor in good health.

CDR3 sequence (DNA): TGTGCCAGCAGCTTCGAAGGGGTGGGCGGCTACACCTTC. The encoded protein is CASSFEGVGGYTF. This chain links TRBV11-2 with TRBJ1-2; D is possibly TRBD1 (5 bases). The CDR3 has 13 residues. V was shortened by 3 bases and J by 8 bases, with 13 bases between the two germline ends. Per germline, CDR1 SGHAT and CDR2 FQNNGV.

This chain joins TRBV25-1 and TRBJ1-1, with a possible D match to TRBD1 (5 bases). Trimming pared 1 base from V and 7 bases from J, leaving 7 bases between. The CDR3 totals 12 residues. The germline V gene encodes CDR1 MGHDK and CDR2 SYGVNS. The CDR3 nucleotides are TGTGCCAGCAGTGAATCGCAGGGTGAAGCTTTCTTT. Translating it yields CASSESQGEAFF.

This clone was detected a few times. The chain carries TRBV11-3 and TRBJ1-1, with D unclear. Germline V lookup: CDR1 SGHNT, CDR2 YENEEA. This CDR3 contains 13 residues. The germline V and J ends were trimmed by 3 bases and 8 bases, with 13 bases remaining between them. Here the CDR3 DNA reads TGTGCCAGCAGCTTCAACCCTTCAGCGGAAGCTTTCTTT. It encodes CASSFNPSAEAFF. The full variable domain, with the rest looked up from reference TRBV11-3 and TRBJ1-1, is EAGVVQSPRYKIIEKKQPVAFWCNPISGHNTLYWYLQNLGQGPELLIRYENEEAVDDSQLPKDRFSAERLKGVDSTLKIQPAELGDSAVYLCASSFNPSAEAFFGQGTRLTVV.

This chain joins TRBV5-1 and TRBJ1-1; TRBD1 aligns across 9 bases. The germline gives CDR1 SGHRS, CDR2 YFSETQ. Germline trimming cut 4 bases from V and 5 bases from J; bases unmatched to any gene: 9. The CDR3 has 15 amino acids. CDR3 sequence reads: CASSLHPGQGTEAFF. The CDR3 nucleotides read TGCGCCAGCAGCCTTCACCCGGGACAGGGAACTGAAGCTTTCTTT.

The chain carries TRBV27 and TRBJ1-1; D might be TRBD1 (6 bases). The germline V gene has CDR1 MNHEY and CDR2 SMNVEV (reference sequence). The CDR3 is 14 residues long. V shed 9 bases and J shed 6 bases, with 20 bases lying between them. CDR3 loop: CASLRLTGWPEAFF. The CDR3 bases are TGTGCCAGTTTGAGGCTAACAGGGTGGCCTGAAGCTTTCTTT.

In nucleotides, the CDR3 is TGTGCCAGCAGCCAGTTAGTTTCGGTGGGGACACGGAATGAGCAGTTCTTC. Translated, it gives CASSQLVSVGTRNEQFF. The V gene is TRBV14, the J gene TRBJ2-1; possible D gene TRBD1, 6 bases. This CDR3 region has 17 residues. Germline CDR1 is SGHDN and CDR2 is FVKESK. V gave up 3 bases and J gave up 7 bases, with 22 bases separating them.

The genes are TRBV29-1 and TRBJ1-2, with a weak D call TRBD1 (6 bases). The germline gives CDR1 SQVTM, CDR2 ANQGSEA. Trimming left V 4 bases short and J 7 bases short, with 19 bases between. The CDR3 is 14 residues long. CDR3 nucleotides: TGCAGCGTTGCTTTCGGGGGCGGGAATGGTGGCTACACCTTC. It specifies CSVAFGGGNGGYTF.

The V call is TRBV5-1, the J call TRBJ2-1; 10 nucleotides match TRBD1. The germline V gene encodes CDR1 SGHRS and CDR2 YFSETQ. The CDR3 spans 15 residues. V lost 0 bases and J lost 5; bases outside the gene matches: 2. The CDR3 here is CASSLVGTGDNEQFF. Here the CDR3 DNA reads TGCGCCAGCAGCTTGGTGGGGACAGGGGACAATGAGCAGTTCTTC.

The chain carries TRBV2 and TRBJ1-2; D is undetermined. The V gene lost 7 bases and the J gene lost 4 bases, with 10 bases spanning the gap. Germline V gene sequence: CDR1 SNHLY, CDR2 FYNNEI. The CDR3 is 12 residues long. The CDR3 spells CASTGDTYGYTF. As DNA, the CDR3 is TGTGCCAGCACCGGAGACACCTATGGCTACACCTTC.

As to this clone: The CDR3 ends on some other residue instead of the conserved phenylalanine or tryptophan, so this is likely a read error. The CDR3 loop reads CASSARQGNNSPLHL. DNA for the CDR3: TGCGCCAGCAGCGCACGACAGGGGAATAATTCACCCCTCCACCTT. V is TRBV4-1 and J is TRBJ1-6; 8 bases match TRBD1. After removal of 5 bases from V and 5 bases from J, the junction contained 5 bases not matched to a gene. The CDR3 spans 15 residues. Per the germline V gene, CDR1 is MGHRA and CDR2 is YSYEKL.

This clone was found a few times. V and J are TRBV4-1 and TRBJ2-7; D possibly corresponds to TRBD1 (6 bases). Trimming cost V 2 bases and J 9 bases, with 23 bases left between them. This CDR3 is built from 16 residues. CDR1 and CDR2 from the germline V gene are MGHRA and YSYEKL. This CDR3 reads CASSQLPGTHVPGQYF. In nucleotides, the CDR3 is TGCGCCAGCAGCCAATTGCCGGGGACACATGTCCCCGGGCAGTACTTC.

This clone was counted only a few times. The CDR3 spells CASSSDERAPPETQYF. The CDR3 DNA sequence: TGTGCCAGCAGCTCGGATGAGCGGGCCCCCCCAGAGACCCAGTACTTC. This chain connects TRBV5-6 to TRBJ2-5, with D maybe TRBD2 (6 bases). The CDR3 is 16 amino acids. V was cut by 3 bases and J by 4 bases, with 19 bases left in between. Germline loops: CDR1 SGHDT, CDR2 YYEEEE.